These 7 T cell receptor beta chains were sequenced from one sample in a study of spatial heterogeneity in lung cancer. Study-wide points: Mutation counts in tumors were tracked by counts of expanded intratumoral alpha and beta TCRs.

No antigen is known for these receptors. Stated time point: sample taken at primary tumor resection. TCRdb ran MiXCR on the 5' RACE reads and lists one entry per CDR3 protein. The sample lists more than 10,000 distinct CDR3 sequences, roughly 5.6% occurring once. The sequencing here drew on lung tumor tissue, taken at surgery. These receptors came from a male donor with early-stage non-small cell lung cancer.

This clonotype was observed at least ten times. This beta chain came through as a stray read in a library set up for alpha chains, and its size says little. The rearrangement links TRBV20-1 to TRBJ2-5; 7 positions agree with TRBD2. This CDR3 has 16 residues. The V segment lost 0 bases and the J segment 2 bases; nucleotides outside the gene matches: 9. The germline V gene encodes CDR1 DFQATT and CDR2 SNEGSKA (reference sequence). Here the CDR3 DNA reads TGCAGTGCTAGAGATGTCCAGCGGGGACCTCAAGAGACCCAGTACTTC. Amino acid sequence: CSARDVQRGPQETQYF.

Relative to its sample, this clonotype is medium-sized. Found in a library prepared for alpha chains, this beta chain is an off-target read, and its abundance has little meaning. DNA of the CDR3: TGTGCCAGCAGCTTAGGTGAGGGCTACGAGCAGTACTTC. It translates to CASSLGEGYEQYF. The V and J genes are TRBV11-3 and TRBJ2-7; TRBD2 might be the D (5 bases). V lost 1 base, J lost 3 bases, and 7 bases lay in between. From germline, CDR1 is SGHNT and CDR2 YENEEA. There are 13 residues in the CDR3.

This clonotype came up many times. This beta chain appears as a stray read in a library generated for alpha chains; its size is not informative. CDR3 in amino acids: CSASLGVEAFF. The CDR3 region has the DNA TGCAGTGCTAGTTTAGGGGTTGAAGCTTTCTTT. V is TRBV20-1 and J is TRBJ1-1, with D perhaps matching TRBD1 (5 bases). The CDR3 runs to 11 residues. Germline V gene data show CDR1 as DFQATT and CDR2 as SNEGSKA (reference sequence). The V and J ends lost 3 bases and 7 bases respectively, with 9 bases between them.

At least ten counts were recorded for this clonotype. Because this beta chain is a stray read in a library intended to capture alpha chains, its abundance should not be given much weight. CDR3 coding DNA: TGTGCCAGCAGCGTCGGGACCGAGAATGAAAAACTGTTTTTT. Protein product: CASSVGTENEKLFF. This sequence joins TRBV9 and TRBJ1-4; maybe TRBD1 (5 bases). CDR3 length equals 14 residues. V was shortened by 2 bases and J by 5 bases, with 10 bases between the two germline ends. CDR1 SGDLS and CDR2 YYNGEE come from the germline V gene. The full variable domain, rest sourced from reference TRBV9 and TRBJ1-4, is DSGVTQTPKHLITATGQRVTLRCSPRSGDLSVYWYQQSLDQGLQFLIQYYNGEERAKGNILERFSAQQFPDLHSELNLSSLELGDSALYFCASSVGTENEKLFFGSGTQLSVL.

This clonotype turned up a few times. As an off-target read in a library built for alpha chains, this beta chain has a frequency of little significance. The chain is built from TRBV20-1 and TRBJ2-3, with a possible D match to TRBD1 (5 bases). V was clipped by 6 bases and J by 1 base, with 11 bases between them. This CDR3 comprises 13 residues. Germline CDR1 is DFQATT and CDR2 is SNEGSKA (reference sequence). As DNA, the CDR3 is TGCAGTGCGCAGGGTTCGGGCACAGATACGCAGTATTTT. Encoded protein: CSAQGSGTDTQYF.

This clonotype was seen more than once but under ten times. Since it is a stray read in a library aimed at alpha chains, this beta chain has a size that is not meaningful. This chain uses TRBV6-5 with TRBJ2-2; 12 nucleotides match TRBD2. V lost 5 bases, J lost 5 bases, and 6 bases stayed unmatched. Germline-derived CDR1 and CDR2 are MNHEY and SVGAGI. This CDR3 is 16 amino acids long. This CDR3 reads CASSPLAGGPTGELFF. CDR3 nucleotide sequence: TGTGCCAGCAGTCCCCTAGCGGGGGGGCCAACCGGGGAGCTGTTTTTT.

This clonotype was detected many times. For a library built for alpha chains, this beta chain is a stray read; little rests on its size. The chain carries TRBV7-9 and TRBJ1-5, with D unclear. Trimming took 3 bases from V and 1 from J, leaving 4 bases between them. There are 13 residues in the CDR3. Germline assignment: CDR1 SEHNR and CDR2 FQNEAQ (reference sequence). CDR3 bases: TGTGCCAGCAGCTTGGACAGCAATCAGCCCCAGCATTTT. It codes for CASSLDSNQPQHF.